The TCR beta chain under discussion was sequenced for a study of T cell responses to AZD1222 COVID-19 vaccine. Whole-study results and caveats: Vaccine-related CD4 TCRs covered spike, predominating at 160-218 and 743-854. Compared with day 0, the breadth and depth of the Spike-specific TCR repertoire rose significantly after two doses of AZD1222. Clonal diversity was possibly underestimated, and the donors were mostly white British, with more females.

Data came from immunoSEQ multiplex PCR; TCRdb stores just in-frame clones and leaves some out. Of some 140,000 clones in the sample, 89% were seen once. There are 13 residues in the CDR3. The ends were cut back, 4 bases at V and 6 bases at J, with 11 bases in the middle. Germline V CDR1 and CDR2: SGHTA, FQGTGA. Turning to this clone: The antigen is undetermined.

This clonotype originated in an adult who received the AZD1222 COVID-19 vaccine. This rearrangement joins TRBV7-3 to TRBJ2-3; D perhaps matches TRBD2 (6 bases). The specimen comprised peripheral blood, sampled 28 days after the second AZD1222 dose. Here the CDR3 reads CASSSRGGDTQYF. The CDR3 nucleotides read TGTGCCAGCAGCTCCCGTGGAGGGGATACGCAGTATTTT.